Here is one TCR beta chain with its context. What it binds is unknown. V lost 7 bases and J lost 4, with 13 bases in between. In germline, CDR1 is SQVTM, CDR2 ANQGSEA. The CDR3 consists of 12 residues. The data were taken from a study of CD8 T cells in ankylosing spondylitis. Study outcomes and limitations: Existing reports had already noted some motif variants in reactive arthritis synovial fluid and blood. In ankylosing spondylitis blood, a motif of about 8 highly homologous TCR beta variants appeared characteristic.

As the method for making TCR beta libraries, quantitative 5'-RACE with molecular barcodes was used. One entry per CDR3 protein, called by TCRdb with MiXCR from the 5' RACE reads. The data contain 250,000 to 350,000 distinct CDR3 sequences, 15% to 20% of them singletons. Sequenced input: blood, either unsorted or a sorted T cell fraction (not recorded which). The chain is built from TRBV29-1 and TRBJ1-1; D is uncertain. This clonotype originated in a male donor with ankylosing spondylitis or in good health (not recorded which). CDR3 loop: CSGVLLGTEAFF. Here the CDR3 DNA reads TGCAGCGGCGTTTTACTGGGCACTGAAGCTTTCTTT.